The next 7 T cell receptor beta chains were all read from a single sample in a study of technical replicates of blood from four donors. TCRdb's copy holds only in-frame clones and misses some; the assay was immunoSEQ multiplex PCR. The sample lists under 75,000 clones, approximately 83% occurring once. Sequencing input: PBMCs. The receptors were gathered from a human donor in good health. Some clones in this sample may be carry-over from other donors' samples.

The chain links TRBV6-6 to TRBJ2-7; tentatively, D is TRBD2 (5 bases). In germline, CDR1 is MNHNY, CDR2 SVGAGI (reference sequence). The CDR3 sequence is 14 residues long. With 6 bases removed from V and 2 bases from J, the gap between germline ends came to 14 bases. The CDR3 sequence: CASSGRDPTYEQYF. The CDR3 DNA reads as TGTGCCAGCAGCGGACGGGATCCGACCTACGAGCAGTACTTC.

V is TRBV4-3 and J is TRBJ1-5, with 7 bases aligning to TRBD1. After removal of 0 bases from V and 6 bases from J, the junction contained 5 bases not matched to a gene. This CDR3 comprises 15 residues. Germline V gene data show CDR1 as LGHNA and CDR2 as YSLEER. CDR3 DNA: TGCGCCAGCAGCCAAGACCAGGGGGATGGTCAGCCCCAGCATTTT. Translating it yields CASSQDQGDGQPQHF.

The chain is built from TRBV7-9 and TRBJ1-1, with TRBD1 identical over 10 bases. Germline V lookup: CDR1 SEHNR, CDR2 FQNEAQ (reference sequence). CDR3 length: 13 residues. V dropped 1 base and J dropped 11; count of bases not matched to a gene: 4. The CDR3: CASSLGGQGPAFF. In DNA form, the CDR3 reads TGTGCCAGCAGCTTAGGGGGACAGGGGCCGGCTTTCTTT.

This chain links TRBV7-3 with TRBJ2-7, with TRBD1 identical over 7 bases. The germline V gene has CDR1 SGHTA and CDR2 FQGTGA. J lost 3 bases, V lost 2 bases, and 1 base had no gene match. The CDR3 spans 13 residues. CDR3 in DNA: TGTGCCAGCAGCTTAGGGGACAGCTACGAGCAGTACTTC. This translates into CASSLGDSYEQYF.

In this sample, this clone turned up many times. The chain uses TRBV5-1 and TRBJ2-6, with TRBD2 as a possible D gene (6 bases). The V gene's germline CDR1 is SGHRS and CDR2 YFSETQ. The CDR3 has 17 residues. Trimming took off 0 bases at V and 0 bases at J, with 10 bases between the two ends. CDR3 sequence: CASSLVTRDSGANVLTF. The CDR3 DNA reads TGCGCCAGCAGCTTGGTCACGCGGGACTCTGGGGCCAACGTCCTGACTTTC.

J is TRBJ2-2 and V is TRBV4-3; 8 positions agree with TRBD1. V dropped 0 bases and J dropped 7; count of bases not matched to a gene: 13. The CDR3 contains 18 residues. Germline assignment: CDR1 LGHNA and CDR2 YSLEER. CDR3 DNA: TGCGCCAGCAGCCAAGATCACTGGACAGGGTTTATTAGCGGGGAGCTGTTTTTT. Amino acid sequence: CASSQDHWTGFISGELFF.

The chain uses TRBV5-1 and TRBJ2-7; 7 nucleotides align to TRBD2. V was clipped by 2 bases and J by 0 bases; unmatched bases: 5. Germline CDR1 SGHRS, CDR2 YFSETQ. The CDR3 is 15 residues long. The CDR3 region is CASSFSAGDSYEQYF. The CDR3 DNA reads TGCGCCAGCAGCTTCTCGGCGGGGGACTCCTACGAGCAGTACTTC.